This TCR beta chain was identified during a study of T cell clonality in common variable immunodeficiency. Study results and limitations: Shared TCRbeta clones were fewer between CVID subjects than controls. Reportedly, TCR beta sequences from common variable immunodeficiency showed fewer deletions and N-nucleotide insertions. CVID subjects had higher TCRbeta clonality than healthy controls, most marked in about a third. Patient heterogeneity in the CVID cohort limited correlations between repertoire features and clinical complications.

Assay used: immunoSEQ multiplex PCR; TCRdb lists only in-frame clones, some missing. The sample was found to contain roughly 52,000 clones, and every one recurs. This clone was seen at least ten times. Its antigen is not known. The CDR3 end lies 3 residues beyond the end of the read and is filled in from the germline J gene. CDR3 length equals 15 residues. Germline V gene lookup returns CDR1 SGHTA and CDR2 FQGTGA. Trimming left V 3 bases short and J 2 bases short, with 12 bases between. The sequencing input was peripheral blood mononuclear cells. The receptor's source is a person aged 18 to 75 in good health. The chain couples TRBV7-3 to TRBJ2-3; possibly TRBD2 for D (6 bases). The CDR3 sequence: CASSFTSNNTDTQYF. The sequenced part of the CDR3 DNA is TGTGCCAGCAGCTTCACTAGCAACAACACAGATACG.